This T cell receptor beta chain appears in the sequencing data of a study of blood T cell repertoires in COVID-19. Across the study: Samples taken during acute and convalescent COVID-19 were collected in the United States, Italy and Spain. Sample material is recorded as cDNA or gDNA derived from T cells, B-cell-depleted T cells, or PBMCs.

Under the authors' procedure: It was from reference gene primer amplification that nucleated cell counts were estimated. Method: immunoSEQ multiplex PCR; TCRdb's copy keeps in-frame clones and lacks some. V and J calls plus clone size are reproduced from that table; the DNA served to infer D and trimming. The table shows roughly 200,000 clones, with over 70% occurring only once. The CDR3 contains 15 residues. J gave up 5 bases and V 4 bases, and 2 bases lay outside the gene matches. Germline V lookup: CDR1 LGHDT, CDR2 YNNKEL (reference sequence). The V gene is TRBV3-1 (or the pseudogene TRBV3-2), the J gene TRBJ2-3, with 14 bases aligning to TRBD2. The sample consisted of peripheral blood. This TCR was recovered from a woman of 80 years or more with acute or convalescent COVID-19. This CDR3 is CASSLGTSGRDTQYF. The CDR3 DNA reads TGTGCCAGCAGCCTCGGGACTAGCGGGAGAGATACGCAGTATTTT.